Below are 22 T cell receptor beta chains sequenced from a single sample in a study of T cell responses to AZD1222 COVID-19 vaccine. Clones were sequenced by immunoSEQ multiplex PCR, and TCRdb holds only the in-frame ones, with some missing. The sample contains about 180,000 clones, roughly 94% of which appear only once. The material was peripheral blood, obtained 28 days after the second AZD1222 dose. The receptor source for this set is an adult who received the AZD1222 COVID-19 vaccine.

The genes are TRBV9 and TRBJ1-1; D remains unclear. The CDR3 has 12 residues. Trimming left V 5 bases short and J 6 bases short, with 11 bases between. CDR1 is SGDLS and CDR2 is YYNGEE in the germline V gene. The CDR3 DNA is TGTGCCAGCAGTGGCCCCGCCGCTGAAGCTTTCTTT. Encoded protein: CASSGPAAEAFF.

The CDR3 here is CASSLVGQGFVEAFF. CDR3 nucleotides: TGTGCCAGCAGTTTAGTCGGACAGGGTTTTGTTGAAGCTTTCTTT. The chain has TRBV28 and TRBJ1-1, with 8 bases that match TRBD1. Germline lookup yields CDR1 MDHEN and CDR2 SYDVKM. The ends lost 2 bases at V and 7 bases at J; junction bases unmatched: 9. This CDR3 is 15 amino acids long.

This CDR3 reads CASSPPALAGTEQFF. CDR3 DNA: TGTGCCAGCTCACCACCGGCCTTAGCAGGGACTGAGCAGTTCTTC. This chain uses TRBV18 with TRBJ2-1, with D possibly being TRBD1 or TRBD2 (5 bases each). V lost 0 bases and J lost 9, with 15 bases in between. The germline V gene has CDR1 KGHSH and CDR2 LQKENI. The CDR3 totals 15 residues.

The CDR3 bases are TGCGCCAGCAGCCACCCAGGGGGAACTGGGGCCAACGTCCTGACTTTC. Encoded protein: CASSHPGGTGANVLTF. The gene calls are TRBV4-1 and TRBJ2-6, with TRBD1 matching over 7 bases. Germline V CDR1 and CDR2: MGHRA, YSYEKL. This CDR3 is built from 16 residues. V lost 3 bases to trimming and J lost 2 bases; unmatched junction nucleotides: 4.

This chain connects TRBV2 to TRBJ2-7; 9 nucleotides agree with TRBD2. V lost 6 bases and J lost 5; bases outside the gene matches: 8. CDR1 SNHLY and CDR2 FYNNEI come from the germline V gene. The CDR3 sequence is 14 residues long. The CDR3 DNA reads as TGTGCCAGCAGCCATAGCGGGGGCGCGCACGAGCAGTACTTC. Protein sequence: CASSHSGGAHEQYF.

Only one count was recorded for this clone. The gene calls are TRBV9 and TRBJ1-4; D may be TRBD1 (5 bases). The ends were cut back, 1 base at V and 5 bases at J, with 6 bases in the middle. Germline CDR1 and CDR2: SGDLS and YYNGEE. The CDR3 extends over 13 amino acids. CDR3 coding DNA: TGTGCCAGCAGCGTACGGGGGAATGAAAAACTGTTTTTT. Residues: CASSVRGNEKLFF.

This chain joins TRBV18 and TRBJ2-1; 9 bases agree with TRBD2. This CDR3 region has 17 residues. Losses at the gene ends were 1 base for V and 3 bases for J; bases not matched to a gene: 7. The germline gives CDR1 KGHSH, CDR2 LQKENI. CDR3: CASSPQLAGADYNEQFF. CDR3 nucleotides: TGTGCCAGCTCACCACAATTAGCGGGAGCTGACTACAATGAGCAGTTCTTC.

This chain connects TRBV7-2 to TRBJ1-1; no reliable D call. The CDR3 is 14 residues long. Germline V lookup: CDR1 SGHTA, CDR2 FQGNSA. V was trimmed by 4 bases and J by 5 bases, leaving 14 bases between them. The DNA of the CDR3 is TGTGCCAGCAGCTCTGCCGGCGGGGTGACTGAAGCTTTCTTT. This gives the protein CASSSAGGVTEAFF.

The genes are TRBV25-1 and TRBJ1-5, with D possibly being TRBD1 (5 bases). V shed 3 bases and J shed 5 bases, with 8 bases lying between them. Germline CDR1 MGHDK, CDR2 SYGVNS. This CDR3 is built from 13 residues. The chain's CDR3 is CASSEAGHQPQHF. The CDR3, as DNA: TGTGCCAGCAGTGAGGCAGGGCATCAGCCCCAGCATTTT.

The chain uses TRBV6-6 and TRBJ2-7; unclear D gene. The CDR3 extends over 14 amino acids. The germline CDR1 and CDR2 sequences are MNHNY and SVGAGI (reference sequence). V was shortened by 6 bases and J by 3 bases, with 15 bases between the two germline ends. CDR3 amino acids: CASRTPTESYEQYF. The CDR3 DNA is TGTGCCAGCAGAACCCCCACCGAAAGCTACGAGCAGTACTTC.

The V gene is TRBV7-6, the J gene TRBJ1-6, with a weak D call TRBD1 (6 bases). CDR3 length equals 15 residues. V lost 4 bases to trimming and J lost 6 bases, with 13 bases between them. CDR1 and CDR2 (germline): SGHVS, FNYEAQ. The DNA for the CDR3 is TGTGCCAGCAGCTCCCAGACAGGAGGTAATTCACCCCTCCACTTT. This codes for CASSSQTGGNSPLHF. Together with reference TRBV7-6 and TRBJ1-6, the CDR3 gives the full variable domain: GAGVSQSPRYKVTKRGQDVALRCDPISGHVSLYWYRQALGQGPEFLTYFNYEAQQDKSGLPNDRFSAERPEGSISTLTIQRTEQRDSAMYRCASSSQTGGNSPLHFGNGTRLTVT.

The chain carries TRBV7-8 and TRBJ2-7, with 11 bases that match TRBD1. CDR1 SGHVS and CDR2 FQNEAQ come from the germline V gene. V lost 4 bases and J lost 2; bases outside the gene matches: 4. This CDR3 has 15 amino acids. As DNA, the CDR3 is TGTGCCAGCAGCTCGGGACAGGGGGGGGCCTACGAGCAGTACTTC. Translation gives CASSSGQGGAYEQYF.

CDR3 in amino acids: CAISDDNVAYEQYF. The CDR3 DNA sequence: TGTGCCATCAGTGATGATAATGTGGCGTACGAGCAGTACTTC. The chain uses TRBV10-3 and TRBJ2-7; D unclear. V lost 3 bases, J lost 4 bases, and 13 bases lay in between. Germline lookup yields CDR1 ENHRY and CDR2 SYGVKD. There are 14 residues in the CDR3.

The chain joins TRBV6-5 to TRBJ1-5; D might be TRBD1 (5 bases). This CDR3 contains 12 residues. Per germline, CDR1 MNHEY and CDR2 SVGAGI. V was trimmed by 6 bases and J by 4 bases, leaving 7 bases between them. The CDR3 sequence is CASSRQNQPQHF. CDR3 nucleotide sequence: TGTGCCAGCAGCCGACAGAATCAGCCCCAGCATTTT.

This clone appeared a few times. This chain connects TRBV3-1 (or the pseudogene TRBV3-2) to TRBJ1-6; D remains unclear. The CDR3 consists of 18 residues. CDR1 and CDR2 from the germline V gene are LGHDT and YNNKEL (reference sequence). V was cut by 3 bases and J by 10 bases, with 25 bases left in between. CDR3 nucleotides: TGTGCCAGCAGCCAGCCCGACCTGGCCGGGAGGGCGAAATCACCCCTCCACTTT. It is translated as CASSQPDLAGRAKSPLHF.

The V call is TRBV19, the J call TRBJ1-1; TRBD1 matches 9 bases. V shed 2 bases and J 3 bases; nucleotides not matched to a gene: 10. The germline gives CDR1 LNHDA, CDR2 SQIVND (reference sequence). This CDR3 region has 17 residues. CDR3 sequence: CASSIRGTGIGDTEAFF. In nucleotides, the CDR3 is TGTGCCAGTAGTATACGGGGGACAGGGATCGGGGACACTGAAGCTTTCTTT.

The V gene is TRBV5-4, the J gene TRBJ2-5; weak D call: TRBD2 (5 bases). Trimming cost V 4 bases and J 1 base, with 14 bases left between them. The CDR3 is 15 residues long. Germline CDR1 reads SGHNT; CDR2 reads YYREEE (reference sequence). CDR3 nucleotide sequence: TGTGCCAGCAGCCCGGCGGTGAGGGCCCAAGAGACCCAGTACTTC. Translation: CASSPAVRAQETQYF.

The rearrangement joins TRBV5-1 to TRBJ2-1; TRBD1 matches at 11 bases. With V trimmed by 0 bases and J by 6 bases, 5 bases remained unmatched. The CDR3 length is 16 residues. Germline CDR1 SGHRS, CDR2 YFSETQ. The CDR3 protein is CASSLVPGTGGNEQFF. DNA of the CDR3: TGCGCCAGCAGCTTGGTACCCGGGACAGGGGGCAATGAGCAGTTCTTC.

The rearrangement uses TRBV19 and TRBJ1-2; unclear D gene. The germline V and J ends were trimmed by 7 bases and 5 bases, with 20 bases remaining between them. From germline, CDR1 is LNHDA and CDR2 SQIVND (reference sequence). The CDR3 has 15 residues. The CDR3 spells CASTSEQYRMYGYTF. The CDR3 DNA sequence: TGTGCCAGTACCTCCGAACAGTACCGTATGTATGGCTACACCTTC.

The CDR3 DNA is TGTGCCAGCAGCCAGGGCACTGAAGCTTTCTTT. Encoded protein: CASSQGTEAFF. The V and J genes are TRBV14 and TRBJ1-1, with D unclear. Germline loops: CDR1 SGHDN, CDR2 FVKESK. This CDR3 has 11 residues. V shed 3 bases and J shed 4 bases, with 3 bases lying between them.

V and J are TRBV2 and TRBJ1-6; D is ambiguous. The CDR3 runs 14 residues. Trimming left V 10 bases short and J 6 bases short, with 16 bases between. Germline V gene lookup returns CDR1 SNHLY and CDR2 FYNNEI. The CDR3 region is CATARAAVNSPLHF. The CDR3 nucleotides read TGTGCCACCGCAAGGGCAGCAGTTAATTCACCCCTCCACTTT.

V usage is TRBV2 and J usage is TRBJ1-1; TRBD1 matches 7 bases. The V gene's germline CDR1 is SNHLY and CDR2 FYNNEI. The CDR3 contains 14 residues. Germline trimming cut 4 bases from V and 1 base from J; bases unmatched to any gene: 3. The CDR3 sequence: CASSGRGGNTEAFF. CDR3 DNA: TGTGCCAGCAGTGGCAGGGGGGGGAACACTGAAGCTTTCTTT.